The clone carrying this T cell receptor (beta chain) was picked up a small number of times. No antigen is known for it. These data belong to a study of T cell responses to AZD1222 COVID-19 vaccine. Study outcomes and limitations: CD4 TCRs linked to vaccination spanned spike, dominating at 160-218 and 743-854. As reported, nearly half of all spike-specific TCRs target variant regions that are unmutated.

The germline CDR1 and CDR2 sequences are MNHNS and SASEGT. After removal of 7 bases from V and 4 bases from J, the junction contained 1 base not matched to a gene. The CDR3 extends over 12 amino acids. Sequenced by immunoSEQ multiplex PCR; TCRdb stores in-frame clones only, minus some. The table records 80,000 to 95,000 clones, around 73% of them present only once. The TCR originated in an adult in good health. This specimen consisted of peripheral blood, obtained on day 0 of AZD1222 vaccination. This rearrangement joins TRBV6-1 to TRBJ2-1, with 7 positions matching TRBD2. The chain's CDR3 is CASKRDYNEQFF. The CDR3 coding sequence is TGTGCCAGCAAGCGGGATTACAATGAGCAGTTCTTC.